This T cell receptor beta chain was captured by sequencing in a study of T-cell memory formation after mild COVID-19. Study results and limitations: Clones that contracted from day 15 to 85 were balanced CD4/CD8, while later expanders leaned CD4+. Within pre-infection memory, some responding clones were found, suggesting cross-reactive memory joined. The main location of contracting CD4+ clones was CM and EM, and that of contracting CD8+ clones was EMRA.

5'RACE primed from the constant segment yielded TCR alpha and TCR beta cDNA libraries bearing sample barcodes and UMIs. MiXCR was run by TCRdb on the 5' RACE reads, yielding one entry per CDR3 protein. The sample has around 340,000 distinct CDR3 sequences; 20% to 25% are singletons. The CDR3 sequence is 12 residues long. V lost 6 bases, J lost 6 bases, and 6 bases lay in between. Germline lookup yields CDR1 SNHLY and CDR2 FYNNEI. The sample holds a few counts of this clonotype. Its antigen is still unknown. Specimen: PBMCs or a T cell subset sorted from them (not recorded which). The chain is built from TRBV2 and TRBJ1-6; D is uncertain. The sequence derives from an adult woman who had mild COVID-19 (a few samples of this study predate the infection). Cell type and time point are not known. The CDR3 nucleotides are TGTGCCAGCAGGGGCCTTAATTCACCCCTCCACTTT. Residues: CASRGLNSPLHF.